One and the same sample provided the 30 T cell receptor beta chains below, sequenced in a study of cytomegalovirus exposure and HLA in healthy donors (TCRdb year 2017). The library was produced with the immunoSEQ multiplex PCR assay. The multiplex PCR relied on a mix of 60 forward primers for TCR Vbeta segments and 13 reverse primers for TCR Jbeta segments. In its TCRdb copy, this immuneACCESS table keeps in-frame sequences only and misses some clones. Where compared with another copy, unresolved V genes explain less than half of these, and the others have no known cause. For this sample there are under 200,000 clones; more than 70% appear just once. The ten largest make up under 0.4% of the sample. The sample consisted of PBMCs. These TCRs come from a boy between 2 and 15 years old in good health and CMV-seronegative.

V is TRBV6-5 and J is TRBJ2-7; 9 bases fit TRBD1. This CDR3 is built from 14 residues. Germline CDR1 MNHEY, CDR2 SVGAGI. Unmatched junction bases numbered 4, after V lost 6 bases and J lost 1 base. DNA for the CDR3: TGTGCCAGCAGAGACGGGACAGGGTCCTACGAGCAGTACTTC. Translation: CASRDGTGSYEQYF.

V gene TRBV6-5 combines with J gene TRBJ2-1, with 13 bases fitting TRBD2. The germline gives CDR1 MNHEY, CDR2 SVGAGI. Germline trimming cut 8 bases from V and 5 bases from J; bases unmatched to any gene: 3. The CDR3 is made up of 14 amino acids. As DNA, the CDR3 is TGTGCCAGCCGACTAGCGGGAGGACACAATGAGCAGTTCTTC. This translates into CASRLAGGHNEQFF.

This clone was observed once. V gene TRBV15 combines with J gene TRBJ1-1; D perhaps matches TRBD1 (5 bases). Trimming removed 0 bases from V and 7 bases from J, with 18 bases in between. Germline V CDR1 and CDR2: LNHNV, YYDKDF (reference sequence). This CDR3 has 16 amino acids. CDR3 sequence (DNA): TGTGCCACCAGCAGAGATGGCCTACAGGCGTCCCTTGAAGCTTTCTTT. It specifies CATSRDGLQASLEAFF.

The chain links TRBV5-1 to TRBJ2-1; TRBD2 matches 11 bases. The CDR3 contains 15 residues. With V trimmed by 0 bases and J by 6 bases, 2 bases remained unmatched. CDR1 and CDR2 (germline): SGHRS, YFSETQ. DNA of the CDR3: TGCGCCAGCAGCTTGGTAGCGGGAGGGCCCAATGAGCAGTTCTTC. Encoded protein: CASSLVAGGPNEQFF.

This chain joins TRBV5-8 and TRBJ1-4; 9 nucleotides line up with TRBD1. The germline V gene has CDR1 SGHTS and CDR2 YDEGEE. The CDR3 is 16 amino acids. V lost 0 bases and J lost 1; bases outside the gene matches: 1. CDR3 coding DNA: TGTGCCAGCAGCTTGGGGACAGGGGTAACTAATGAAAAACTGTTTTTT. Translating gives CASSLGTGVTNEKLFF.

The J gene is TRBJ2-7, the V gene TRBV21-1; TRBD1 is taken as the D call from the table, unchecked against the DNA. TRBV21-1 is a pseudogene segment. This CDR3 has 18 amino acids. This CDR3 reads CASSKRGTGSANPYEQYF. CDR3 DNA sequence: TGTGCCAGCAGCAAAAGGGGGACAGGGTCAGCTAATCCCTACGAGCAGTACTTC.

The V and J genes are TRBV6-5 and TRBJ2-5; possibly TRBD2 for D (5 bases). The end of the DNA fits TRBJ2-7 better, so the J call may be wrong. CDR1 and CDR2 from the germline V gene are MNHEY and SVGAGI. The CDR3 runs to 14 residues. The CDR3 is CASSRTGNSYEQYF. The CDR3 DNA reads as TGTGCCAGCAGCCGCACCGGGAACTCCTACGAGCAGTACTTC.

The CDR3 DNA follows: TGTGCCAGCAGTCCCGGACAGGGGATGGGCATTCAGTACTTC. This codes for CASSPGQGMGIQYF. The J gene is TRBJ2-4, the V gene TRBV14, with 9 bases fitting TRBD1. The V gene end was trimmed by 6 bases and the J gene end by 9 bases; junction bases not matched to a gene: 9. This CDR3 has 14 residues. Germline V gives CDR1 SGHDN, CDR2 FVKESK. The entire variable domain, with the rest obtained from reference TRBV14 and TRBJ2-4, is as follows: EAGVTQFPSHSVIEKGQTVTLRCDPISGHDNLYWYRRVMGKEIKFLLHFVKESKQDESGMPNNRFLAERTGGTYSTLKVQPAELEDSGVYFCASSPGQGMGIQYFGAGTRLSVL.

The V and J genes are TRBV7-3 and TRBJ2-3; the match to TRBD2 covers 8 bases. From germline, CDR1 is SGHTA and CDR2 FQGTGA. The ends lost 5 bases at V and 1 base at J; junction bases unmatched: 14. The CDR3 has 18 residues. As DNA, the CDR3 is TGTGCCAGCAGCAGGTCCGGGACTAGACCTTTTGGCACAGATACGCAGTATTTT. Residues: CASSRSGTRPFGTDTQYF.

The chain joins TRBV7-9 to TRBJ2-2, with D perhaps matching TRBD1 (6 bases). Germline loops: CDR1 SEHNR, CDR2 FQNEAQ (reference sequence). The CDR3 is 15 residues long. The V gene lost 6 bases and the J gene lost 0 bases, with 11 bases spanning the gap. This CDR3 is CASSPDSANTGELFF. Here the CDR3 DNA reads TGTGCCAGCAGTCCGGACAGTGCGAACACCGGGGAGCTGTTTTTT.

The V call is TRBV10-3, the J call TRBJ1-1; the match to TRBD1 covers 10 bases. V lost 4 bases to trimming and J lost 2 bases; unmatched junction nucleotides: 10. The CDR3 extends over 17 amino acids. Per germline, CDR1 ENHRY and CDR2 SYGVKD. This CDR3 is CAISAGGTGVSNTEAFF. In DNA, the CDR3 is TGTGCCATCAGTGCTGGGGGGACAGGGGTTTCCAACACTGAAGCTTTCTTT.

Only a few counts were recorded for this clone. The rearrangement joins TRBV28 to TRBJ2-5; TRBD2 is a possible D gene (6 bases). The CDR3 has 16 amino acids. V was shortened by 1 base and J by 2 bases, with 14 bases between the two germline ends. CDR1 and CDR2 (germline): MDHEN, SYDVKM. The DNA of the CDR3 is TGTGCCAGCAGTTTATTTTCGGGAGAGGAGCAAGAGACCCAGTACTTC. Its translation: CASSLFSGEEQETQYF.

The J gene is TRBJ2-3, the V gene TRBV18; 12 nucleotides agree with TRBD2. V trimming: 3 bases; J trimming: 5 bases; junction bases outside the gene matches: 9. CDR1 is KGHSH and CDR2 is LQKENI in the germline V gene. The CDR3 runs 17 residues. The CDR3 region is CASSPAGLAGYIDTQYF. In DNA form, the CDR3 reads TGTGCCAGCTCACCTGCCGGACTAGCGGGGTACATAGATACGCAGTATTTT.

This chain links TRBV6-5 with TRBJ2-7; the D gene is possibly TRBD1 (6 bases). The germline V and J ends were trimmed by 0 bases and 4 bases, with 13 bases remaining between them. CDR1 and CDR2 from the germline V gene are MNHEY and SVGAGI. The CDR3 sequence is 15 residues long. The CDR3 sequence: CASSYSVAGVYEQYF. CDR3 nucleotide sequence: TGTGCCAGCAGTTACTCTGTAGCAGGGGTATACGAGCAGTACTTC.

The rearrangement joins TRBV2 to TRBJ2-5; 10 positions match TRBD2. The CDR3 runs 14 residues. The germline V gene has CDR1 SNHLY and CDR2 FYNNEI. With V trimmed by 2 bases and J by 5 bases, 2 bases remained unmatched. The CDR3 coding sequence is TGTGCCAGCAGTGAAAGGGGACTAGCGGAGACCCAGTACTTC. Protein product: CASSERGLAETQYF. The whole variable domain, remainder taken from reference TRBV2 and TRBJ2-5, is EPEVTQTPSHQVTQMGQEVILRCVPISNHLYFYWYRQILGQKVEFLVSFYNNEISEKSEIFDDQFSVERPDGSNFTLKIRSTKLEDSAMYFCASSERGLAETQYFGPGTRLLVL.

With respect to this clone: In the same sample, other DNA sequences code for this CDR3. This chain uses TRBV5-4 with TRBJ2-1, with 10 nucleotides matching TRBD2. After removal of 1 base from V and 3 bases from J, the junction contained 1 base not matched to a gene. CDR3 length: 15 residues. CDR1 and CDR2 (germline): SGHNT, YYREEE (reference sequence). The CDR3 DNA sequence: TGTGCCAGCAGCTTGTTAGCGGGAGGCTACAATGAGCAGTTCTTC. This gives the protein CASSLLAGGYNEQFF. The complete variable domain, with remaining parts taken from reference TRBV5-4 and TRBJ2-1, reads ETGVTQSPTHLIKTRGQQVTLRCSSQSGHNTVSWYQQALGQGPQFIFQYYREEENGRGNFPPRFSGLQFPNYSSELNVNALELDDSALYLCASSLLAGGYNEQFFGPGTRLTVL.

CDR3 nucleotides: TGTGCCAGCAGCGGTATGGCTAGCGGGCACTACGAGCAGTACTTC. This gives the protein CASSGMASGHYEQYF. The chain links TRBV4-2 to TRBJ2-7; 8 bases map to TRBD2. Germline V CDR1 and CDR2: LGHNA, YNFKEQ. The junction had 9 bases not matched to a gene; V was cut back by 5 bases and J by 3 bases. CDR3 length: 15 amino acids.

The chain links TRBV27 to TRBJ2-3, with a tentative D call TRBD1 (6 bases). CDR1 and CDR2 (germline): MNHEY, SMNVEV (reference sequence). V lost 5 bases to trimming and J lost 6 bases, with 15 bases between them. This CDR3 is built from 14 residues. The CDR3 spells CASSTTGLWDTQYF. CDR3 sequence (DNA): TGTGCCAGCAGTACAACAGGGTTATGGGATACGCAGTATTTT.

As regards this clone: Other DNA sequences in this sample translate to the same CDR3. This chain uses TRBV5-1 with TRBJ1-1; D might be TRBD1 (6 bases). Trimming removed 0 bases from V and 8 bases from J, with 11 bases in between. This CDR3 spans 13 amino acids. The V gene's germline CDR1 is SGHRS and CDR2 YFSETQ. This CDR3 reads CASSLVGAREAFF. CDR3 in DNA: TGCGCCAGCAGCTTGGTGGGGGCCCGGGAAGCTTTCTTT.

The chain carries TRBV21-1 and TRBJ1-4. TRBV21-1 has pseudogene status. The CDR3 totals 17 residues. CDR3 residues: CASSKVLFRGGNEKLFF. DNA of the CDR3: TGTGCCAGCAGCAAAGTGCTCTTTAGGGGGGGGAATGAAAAACTGTTTTTT.

CDR3 coding DNA: TGCGCCAGCAGTACGAGAAGGGGGATCGGAGGAGTGGGGTCGCCCTACGAGCAGTACTTC. It translates to CASSTRRGIGGVGSPYEQYF. The chain couples TRBV10-2 to TRBJ2-7, with a tentative D call TRBD1 (6 bases). The germline gives CDR1 WSHSY, CDR2 SAAADI. The CDR3 is made up of 20 amino acids. V lost 5 bases and J lost 2, with 31 bases in between.

The V gene is TRBV28, the J gene TRBJ1-1; tentatively, D is TRBD1 (5 bases). The germline V gene has CDR1 MDHEN and CDR2 SYDVKM. Trimming pared 5 bases from V and 2 bases from J, leaving 12 bases between. The CDR3 is made up of 14 amino acids. CDR3 amino acids: CASSTTRANTEAFF. CDR3 in DNA: TGTGCCAGCAGTACTACCAGGGCTAACACTGAAGCTTTCTTT.

V and J are TRBV5-4 and TRBJ1-3; D perhaps matches TRBD1 (5 bases). This CDR3 spans 15 amino acids. V shed 1 base and J shed 0 bases, with 8 bases lying between them. Germline values: CDR1 SGHNT, CDR2 YYREEE (reference sequence). The CDR3 here is CASSLQGYSGNTIYF. In nucleotides, the CDR3 is TGTGCCAGCAGCTTGCAGGGCTACTCTGGAAACACCATATATTTT.

V usage is TRBV19 and J usage is TRBJ2-5; a weak D match, TRBD2 (6 bases). V lost 4 bases and J 6 bases, leaving 15 bases between the germline ends. This CDR3 is 14 amino acids long. The germline gives CDR1 LNHDA, CDR2 SQIVND (reference sequence). The CDR3 DNA sequence: TGTGCCAGTAGTACGGCGGGACCTATTAAGACCCAGTACTTC. It codes for CASSTAGPIKTQYF. The variable domain in full, completed from reference TRBV19 and TRBJ2-5, reads DGGITQSPKYLFRKEGQNVTLSCEQNLNHDAMYWYRQDPGQGLRLIYYSQIVNDFQKGDIAEGYSVSREKKESFPLTVTSAQKNPTAFYLCASSTAGPIKTQYFGPGTRLLVL.

The chain is built from TRBV28 and TRBJ2-7; no reliable D call. Trimming left V 2 bases short and J 1 base short, with 12 bases between. Per the germline V gene, CDR1 is MDHEN and CDR2 is SYDVKM. The CDR3 sequence is 15 residues long. The CDR3, as DNA: TGTGCCAGCAGTTTAACCCTGTGGCGGTCCTACGAGCAGTACTTC. This sequence encodes CASSLTLWRSYEQYF.

This chain uses TRBV6-6 with TRBJ2-2; D remains ambiguous. V lost 11 bases and J lost 7, with 20 bases in between. Germline CDR1 and CDR2: MNHNY and SVGAGI (reference sequence). This CDR3 region has 14 residues. CDR3 region: CAVGALVLDGELFF. CDR3 bases: TGTGCCGTCGGAGCGCTCGTGCTAGACGGGGAGCTGTTTTTT.

V and J are TRBV5-1 and TRBJ1-1; weak D call: TRBD1 (5 bases). From germline, CDR1 is SGHRS and CDR2 YFSETQ. The CDR3 spans 17 residues. The V end lost 2 bases, the J end lost 4 bases, and 21 bases lay between the germline ends. CDR3 residues: CASSFQVRGRGSTEAFF. For the CDR3, the DNA is TGCGCCAGCAGCTTCCAGGTTCGAGGGCGGGGGAGCACTGAAGCTTTCTTT.

The V call is TRBV10-3, the J call TRBJ2-1; 8 bases align to TRBD2. Germline V CDR1 and CDR2: ENHRY, SYGVKD. The CDR3 sequence is 16 residues long. Losses at the gene ends were 3 bases for V and 4 bases for J; bases not matched to a gene: 8. The CDR3 nucleotides read TGTGCCATCAGTGAAGGCAGCGGGAGAGATTACAATGAGCAGTTCTTC. This gives the protein CAISEGSGRDYNEQFF.

The CDR3 reads CASSLPFGGARSYGYTF. DNA for the CDR3: TGTGCCAGCAGCTTACCCTTTGGGGGGGCGAGGAGCTATGGCTACACCTTC. The chain recombines TRBV7-9 with TRBJ1-2; tentative D call: TRBD1 (6 bases). There are 17 residues in the CDR3. The germline V and J ends were trimmed by 2 bases and 4 bases, with 20 bases remaining between them. The germline V gene has CDR1 SEHNR and CDR2 FQNEAQ (reference sequence). Based on the CDR3 plus reference TRBV7-9 and TRBJ1-2, the full variable domain is DTGVSQNPRHKITKRGQNVTFRCDPISEHNRLYWYRQTLGQGPEFLTYFQNEAQLEKSRLLSDRFSAERPKGSFSTLEIQRTEQGDSAMYLCASSLPFGGARSYGYTFGSGTRLTVV.

The chain links TRBV9 to TRBJ1-1, with D perhaps matching TRBD1 (6 bases). The CDR3 sequence is 13 residues long. The ends were cut back, 0 bases at V and 7 bases at J, with 10 bases in the middle. Looked up from germline, CDR1 is SGDLS and CDR2 is YYNGEE. The CDR3 bases are TGTGCCAGCAGCGTAGACATCAGGGGTGAAGCTTTCTTT. Translation: CASSVDIRGEAFF.